Below are 32 T cell receptor beta chains sequenced from a single sample in a study of CD8 T cells in ankylosing spondylitis. TCRdb used MiXCR to reprocess the 5' RACE reads, holding one entry per CDR3 protein. The top ten hold 4.3% of the sample, which has over 150,000 distinct CDR3 sequences, 18% seen once. The sequenced sample was blood, either unsorted or a sorted T cell fraction (not recorded which). The source is a male donor aged 5-30 years with ankylosing spondylitis or in good health (not recorded which).

Many counts were recorded for this clonotype. V is TRBV19 and J is TRBJ1-2, with TRBD1 matching over 8 bases. There are 15 residues in the CDR3. Germline CDR1 LNHDA, CDR2 SQIVND (reference sequence). V was clipped by 7 bases and J by 4 bases; unmatched bases: 11. The CDR3: CASNPTGASFYGYTF. The CDR3, as DNA: TGTGCCAGTAACCCGACAGGGGCCTCTTTCTATGGCTACACCTTC.

This clonotype occurred many times. The chain employs TRBV30 and TRBJ2-7; possibly TRBD1 for D (6 bases). CDR1 GTSNPN and CDR2 SVGIG come from the germline V gene (reference sequence). Trimming shortened V by 4 bases and J by 3 bases, and 10 bases separated the two germline ends. This CDR3 has 12 residues. CDR3 bases: TGTGCCTGGACGGACAGTTACTACGAGCAGTACTTC. Translating it yields CAWTDSYYEQYF.

This clonotype was counted at least ten times. A read error may produce the germline difference seen at one junction end. The chain links TRBV11-2 to TRBJ2-1; perhaps TRBD2 as D (5 bases). This CDR3 has 15 amino acids. Germline CDR1 is SGHAT and CDR2 is FQNNGV. This CDR3 reads CASSLDYSSYNEQFF. For the CDR3, the DNA is TGTGCCAGCAGCCTAGACTACAGCTCCTACAATGAGCAGTTCTTC.

This clonotype was detected ten times or more. J is TRBJ2-7 and V is TRBV30; 7 bases align to TRBD2. The J segment lost 4 bases and the V segment lost 0 bases, leaving 9 bases of the junction unmatched. The CDR3 contains 15 residues. CDR1 GTSNPN and CDR2 SVGIG come from the germline V gene (reference sequence). CDR3 bases: TGTGCCTGGAGTGTACCGAGAGCGGGGAAATACGAGCAGTACGTC. Encoded protein: CAWSVPRAGKYEQYV.

This clonotype was picked up many times. V usage is TRBV6-5 and J usage is TRBJ2-7; D might be TRBD1 (6 bases). Trimming left V 6 bases short and J 0 bases short, with 15 bases between. Germline lookup yields CDR1 MNHEY and CDR2 SVGAGI. The CDR3 is 15 amino acids. CDR3 region: CASRDGQTFSYEQYF. In DNA, the CDR3 is TGTGCCAGCAGGGACGGACAGACATTCTCCTACGAGCAGTACTTC.

Comments on this clonotype: Germline and junction disagree at one end, which may indicate a read error. The chain uses TRBV3-1 and TRBJ2-3; 7 nucleotides line up with TRBD1. CDR3 length: 14 amino acids. Looked up from germline, CDR1 is LGHDT and CDR2 is YNNKEL (reference sequence). CDR3 nucleotides: TGTGCCAGCAGCAAAGACAGGGTTGGAGATACGCAGTATTTT. Its protein product is CASSKDRVGDTQYF.

At least ten counts were recorded for this clonotype. The chain combines TRBV27 with TRBJ2-1, with 8 bases fitting TRBD2. The CDR3 covers 15 residues. J was trimmed by 5 bases and V by 5 bases; bases with no gene match: 8. Germline-derived CDR1 and CDR2 are MNHEY and SMNVEV (reference sequence). CDR3 sequence (DNA): TGTGCCAGCAGTGATGGGACTAGTGCCCACAATGAGCAGTTCTTC. This gives the protein CASSDGTSAHNEQFF.

This clonotype was observed many times. The J gene is TRBJ1-5, the V gene TRBV20-1, with 8 positions matching TRBD1. The germline V gene encodes CDR1 DFQATT and CDR2 SNEGSKA (reference sequence). Germline trimming cut 0 bases from V and 6 bases from J; bases unmatched to any gene: 7. The CDR3 consists of 15 residues. CDR3 in DNA: TGCAGTGCTAGAGATAAGACAGGGGTTTTTCAGCCCCAGCATTTT. Encoded protein: CSARDKTGVFQPQHF.

This clonotype occurred many times. The chain combines TRBV10-1 with TRBJ1-6; 7 nucleotides line up with TRBD1. Looked up from germline, CDR1 is WNHNN and CDR2 is SYGVQD (reference sequence). This CDR3 spans 14 amino acids. Germline trimming cut 6 bases from V and 7 bases from J; bases unmatched to any gene: 6. Here the CDR3 DNA reads TGCGCCAGCAGAGCAGGGGGAGAGAATTCACCCCTCCACTTT. Its translation is CASRAGGENSPLHF.

This clonotype appeared many times. The rearrangement links TRBV5-1 to TRBJ2-1; 10 bases align to TRBD2. Unmatched junction bases numbered 5, after V lost 4 bases and J lost 1 base. Germline CDR1 is SGHRS and CDR2 is YFSETQ. The CDR3 is made up of 16 amino acids. The CDR3 DNA follows: TGCGCCAGCAGCCGAGTTAGCGGGAGGTCCTACAATGAGCAGTTCTTC. Translated, it gives CASSRVSGRSYNEQFF.

This clonotype was picked up a small number of times. The chain has TRBV6-5 and TRBJ1-4; D ambiguous. Trimming removed 7 bases from V and 8 bases from J, with 14 bases in between. The CDR3 length is 13 residues. Germline V lookup: CDR1 MNHEY, CDR2 SVGAGI. This CDR3 reads CASTLGKREKLFF. The DNA for the CDR3 is TGTGCCAGCACGTTGGGGAAGAGGGAAAAACTGTTTTTT.

This clonotype occurred many times. V usage is TRBV4-3 and J usage is TRBJ2-4; weak D call: TRBD2 (5 bases). Looked up from germline, CDR1 is LGHNA and CDR2 is YSLEER. The V gene lost 3 bases and the J gene lost 2 bases, with 17 bases spanning the gap. This CDR3 is built from 17 residues. The CDR3 is CASSQEIRRETKNIQYF. In DNA, the CDR3 is TGCGCCAGCAGCCAGGAAATTCGACGGGAAACCAAAAACATTCAGTACTTC.

This clonotype was recorded many times. The rearrangement joins TRBV6-2 or TRBV6-3 to TRBJ2-7; 11 bases line up with TRBD1. V dropped 4 bases and J dropped 2; count of bases not matched to a gene: 1. The CDR3 extends over 14 amino acids. Germline lookup yields CDR1 MNHEY and CDR2 SVGEGT. CDR3 protein: CASSLGQGAYEQYV. CDR3 coding DNA: TGTGCCAGCAGTTTGGGACAGGGGGCCTACGAGCAGTACGTC.

This clonotype was seen ten or more times. The chain carries TRBV12-3 or TRBV12-4 and TRBJ1-5; D call uncertain. The CDR3 spans 15 residues. V gave up 3 bases and J gave up 2 bases, with 11 bases separating them. The CDR3 loop is CASSFSLTGNQPQHF. The CDR3 coding sequence is TGTGCCAGCAGTTTTTCGTTGACCGGCAATCAGCCCCAGCATTTT.

There are many counts of this clonotype. V is TRBV7-8 and J is TRBJ2-2; either TRBD1 or TRBD2 may fit D (5 bases each). Trimming shortened V by 3 bases and J by 7 bases, and 12 bases separated the two germline ends. This CDR3 has 14 amino acids. Germline V gene lookup returns CDR1 SGHVS and CDR2 FQNEAQ. Written as DNA, the CDR3 is TGTGCCAGCAGCTTCGGGACGAGCGTCGGGGAGCTGTTTTTT. Translation: CASSFGTSVGELFF.

The chain employs TRBV10-1 and TRBJ1-1; D gene ambiguous. The CDR3 has 15 residues. Trimming pared 0 bases from V and 1 base from J, leaving 9 bases between. Germline CDR1 and CDR2: WNHNN and SYGVQD (reference sequence). DNA of the CDR3: TGCGCCAGCAGTGAGTCGATCCACCCGAACACTGAAGCTTTCTTT. Translated, it gives CASSESIHPNTEAFF.

This clonotype has at least ten counts. The rearrangement links TRBV7-2 to TRBJ2-4; D might be TRBD1 (6 bases). The length of the CDR3 is 14 residues. Deletions cut 4 bases from V and 4 bases from J, with 11 bases between. Germline CDR1 and CDR2: SGHTA and FQGNSA. The CDR3 DNA follows: TGTGCCAGCAGCTCTGAGGACAGTAAAAACATTCAGTACTTC. This sequence encodes CASSSEDSKNIQYF.

This clonotype was observed at least ten times. The chain is built from TRBV7-8 and TRBJ1-2; D remains unclear. The germline V gene has CDR1 SGHVS and CDR2 FQNEAQ. V was clipped by 5 bases and J by 3 bases, with 16 bases between them. The length of the CDR3 is 15 residues. The DNA for the CDR3 is TGTGCCAGCAGCCAACCGGAATCGGCTCACTATGGCTACACCTTC. Protein sequence: CASSQPESAHYGYTF.

This clonotype has a count of ten or more. The CDR3 protein is CASSSETGLAGELFF. CDR3 bases: TGTGCCAGCAGTTCAGAGACAGGGTTGGCCGGGGAGCTGTTTTTT. The genes are TRBV6-5 and TRBJ2-2, with TRBD1 identical over 7 bases. CDR3 size: 15 residues. Germline V gives CDR1 MNHEY, CDR2 SVGAGI. V dropped 4 bases and J dropped 6; count of bases not matched to a gene: 8.

Many counts were recorded for this clonotype. V gene TRBV7-4 combines with J gene TRBJ1-1; TRBD1 aligns across 7 bases. The J segment lost 0 bases and the V segment lost 5 bases, leaving 15 bases of the junction unmatched. CDR1 and CDR2 (germline): SGHVT, SQSDAQ. CDR3 length equals 18 residues. This CDR3 reads CASSLKPGGGALNTEAFF. CDR3 bases: TGTGCCAGCAGCCTAAAACCAGGGGGTGGGGCATTGAACACTGAAGCTTTCTTT.

At least ten counts were recorded for this clonotype. V and J are TRBV12-3 or TRBV12-4 and TRBJ2-7; 9 bases align to TRBD1. The CDR3 sequence is 12 residues long. Trimming removed 6 bases from V and 6 bases from J; junction bases left unmatched: 3. The CDR3 region has the DNA TGTGCCAGCAGCTCGACAGGGGGCGAGCAGTACTTC. Its translation: CASSSTGGEQYF.

The V call is TRBV18, the J call TRBJ1-2, with D tentatively TRBD1 (5 bases). The CDR3 is 15 residues long. Germline V gives CDR1 KGHSH, CDR2 LQKENI. Between the trimmed V and J ends, which lost 2 bases and 0 bases, there was a span of 10 bases. In DNA, the CDR3 is TGTGCCAGCTCACCAGTGCAGGGTGCTAACTATGGCTACACCTTC. As protein: CASSPVQGANYGYTF.

This clonotype was observed at least ten times. This rearrangement joins TRBV12-3 or TRBV12-4 to TRBJ2-5; D is perhaps TRBD1 or TRBD2 (7 bases each). Trimming took 7 bases from V and 2 from J, leaving 20 bases between them. This CDR3 has 16 residues. CDR3 DNA: TGTGCCAGCACTCGTGGGGGGGACAGTAAGCAAGAGACCCAGTACTTC. Translation gives CASTRGGDSKQETQYF.

This clonotype was detected ten times or more. Sequence at one end of the junction differs from germline and may be a read error. J is TRBJ2-1 and V is TRBV14; maybe TRBD2 (6 bases). Germline CDR1 reads SGHDN; CDR2 reads FVKESK. CDR3 length equals 13 residues. The CDR3 sequence is CASSLHYSGDLDF. CDR3 DNA sequence: TGTGCCAGCAGCCTTCATTACTCGGGGGACCTCGACTTC.

The CDR3 sequence is CASSLRRQADTQYF. The CDR3 nucleotides read TGTGCCAGCAGCCTCCGGCGGCAGGCGGATACGCAGTATTTT. V and J are TRBV7-2 and TRBJ2-3; D remains unclear. The CDR3 contains 14 residues. V was clipped by 5 bases and J by 6 bases, with 15 bases between them. Germline CDR1 reads SGHTA; CDR2 reads FQGNSA.

The J gene is TRBJ2-5, the V gene TRBV3-1, with D possibly being TRBD1 or TRBD2 (5 bases each). The CDR3 has 14 residues. Germline assignment: CDR1 LGHDT and CDR2 YNNKEL (reference sequence). The V and J ends lost 0 bases and 3 bases respectively, with 8 bases between them. CDR3 in amino acids: CASSQEGEKETQYF. Here the CDR3 DNA reads TGTGCCAGCAGCCAAGAAGGGGAGAAAGAGACCCAGTACTTC.

Only one count was recorded for this clonotype. This chain joins TRBV2 and TRBJ2-1, with 9 bases that match TRBD2. Per the germline V gene, CDR1 is SNHLY and CDR2 is FYNNEI. CDR3 length: 15 amino acids. Trimming removed 3 bases from V and 6 bases from J; junction bases left unmatched: 6. The CDR3 DNA sequence: TGTGCCAGCAGTGAGACTAGCGGCAATTCCAATGAGCAGTTCTTC. Amino acid sequence: CASSETSGNSNEQFF.

This clonotype was seen ten or more times. This chain links TRBV20-1 with TRBJ2-7; D is unresolved. The germline V and J ends were trimmed by 6 bases and 4 bases, with 10 bases remaining between them. Germline loops: CDR1 DFQATT, CDR2 SNEGSKA (reference sequence). This CDR3 is 11 amino acids long. The CDR3 loop reads CSARAEYEQYF. CDR3 DNA: TGCAGTGCCCGGGCGGAATACGAGCAGTACTTC.

This clonotype was seen at least ten times. The V gene is TRBV20-1, the J gene TRBJ2-2; D may be TRBD1 or TRBD2 (6 bases each). The CDR3 is 15 amino acids. The germline V and J ends were trimmed by 0 bases and 6 bases, with 14 bases remaining between them. Germline CDR1 DFQATT, CDR2 SNEGSKA (reference sequence). The CDR3 region is CSARDTPRGPGELFF. DNA of the CDR3: TGCAGTGCTAGAGATACCCCCCGGGGGCCCGGGGAGCTGTTTTTT.

V and J are TRBV10-1 and TRBJ2-3; 8 bases are a match to TRBD1. J gave up 3 bases and V 2 bases, and 7 bases lay outside the gene matches. The CDR3 is 16 amino acids. Germline lookup yields CDR1 WNHNN and CDR2 SYGVQD (reference sequence). The CDR3 DNA reads as TGCGCCAGCAGTGAGGCTTACAGGGGGGCGACAGATACGCAGTATTTT. Its protein is CASSEAYRGATDTQYF.

This clonotype occurred many times. V and J are TRBV6-6 and TRBJ1-3; D call uncertain. The V gene lost 0 bases and the J gene lost 3 bases, with 6 bases spanning the gap. The CDR3 contains 14 residues. Germline-derived CDR1 and CDR2 are MNHNY and SVGAGI (reference sequence). This chain's CDR3 is CASSYSRFGNTIYF. The CDR3 nucleotides read TGTGCCAGCAGTTACTCGAGGTTTGGAAACACCATATATTTT.

This clonotype was observed a handful of times. The rearrangement uses TRBV12-3 or TRBV12-4 and TRBJ2-5, with 9 bases aligning to TRBD2. J gave up 3 bases and V 3 bases, and 14 bases lay outside the gene matches. This CDR3 comprises 18 residues. This chain's CDR3 is CASSLTSGRRILEETQYF. Here the CDR3 DNA reads TGTGCCAGCAGTTTGACTAGCGGAAGAAGGATACTGGAAGAGACCCAGTACTTC.